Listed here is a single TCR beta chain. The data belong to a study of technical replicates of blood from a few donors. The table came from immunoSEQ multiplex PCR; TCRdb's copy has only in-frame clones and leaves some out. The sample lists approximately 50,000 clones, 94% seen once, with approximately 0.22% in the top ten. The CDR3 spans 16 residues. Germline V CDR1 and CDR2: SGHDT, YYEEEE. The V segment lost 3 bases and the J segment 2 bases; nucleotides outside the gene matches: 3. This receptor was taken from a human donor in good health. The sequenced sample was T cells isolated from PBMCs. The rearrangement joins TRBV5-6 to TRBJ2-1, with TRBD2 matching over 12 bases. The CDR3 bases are TGTGCCAGCAGCTCGGGACTAGCGGGCGCCTACAATGAGCAGTTCTTC. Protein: CASSSGLAGAYNEQFF.